A selection of T cell receptor beta chains follows, all from one sample in a study of low-dose radiotherapy and immunotherapy resistance in tumors. TCRdb re-called the reads with MiXCR, one entry per CDR3 protein. The table includes about 58,000 distinct CDR3 sequences, around a quarter detected once. The input for sequencing was PBMCs, taken after low-dose radiotherapy plus immunotherapy. The origin of the receptors is a male donor with prostate cancer. CDR3s include the opening cysteine and the closing phenylalanine or tryptophan. A D gene is named only where the DNA matches it firmly. Clone size is shown for a subset of rows, as once, few, many or a class of expanded clone.

TRBJ1-5 | TRBD1 | few | TRBV6-1 | TGTGCCAGCAGTGAAGAAGGGGGCGAAGGGCAGCCCCAGCATTTT | CASSEEGGEGQPQHF
TRBJ1-1 | . | many | TRBV11-2 | TGCGCCAGCAGCTTGGGGGCGGGGAACACTGAAGCTTTCTTT | CASSLGAGNTEAFF
TRBJ2-7 | TRBD1 | few | TRBV4-3 | TGCGCCAGCAGCCAAGGACAGGGGAAGGGCCACGAGCAGTACTTC | CASSQGQGKGHEQYF
TRBJ2-3 | TRBD2 | once | TRBV20-1 | TGCAGTGCTAGATCTGTAGCGGGCTCGGCTAGCACAGATACGCAGTATTTT | CSARSVAGSASTDTQYF
TRBJ1-1 | . | . | TRBV4-1 | TGCGCCAGCAGCCAGGGGGGAGCCGATGAAGCTTTCTTT | CASSQGGADEAFF
TRBJ1-1 | TRBD1 | . | TRBV5-1 | TGCGCCAGCAGCCCATGGACAGGGGACCGGACTGAAGCTTTCTTT | CASSPWTGDRTEAFF
TRBJ2-6 | . | many | TRBV7-6 | TGTGCCAGCAGCCAAAACCCTGGGGCCAACGTCCTGACTTTC | CASSQNPGANVLTF
TRBJ2-7 | TRBD1 | many | TRBV11-2 | TGTGCCAGCAGCGCAGATCTAGGGACAGGGGCGGTCTACGAGCAGTACTTC | CASSADLGTGAVYEQYF
TRBJ2-3 | . | many | TRBV4-3 | TGCGCCAGCAGCCTCATTACCGCAGATACGCAGTATTTT | CASSLITADTQYF
TRBJ1-1 | . | many | TRBV9 | TGTGCCAGCAGCGTAGACCCTCTCGGGGAAACTTCCCACACTGAAGCTTTCTTT | CASSVDPLGETSHTEAFF
TRBJ1-1 | . | once | TRBV28 | TGTGCCAGCACACCCCATTGGGACAACACTGAAGCTTTCTTT | CASTPHWDNTEAFF
TRBJ2-6 | . | many | TRBV2 | TGTGCCAGCAGTGCTGGGGCCAACGTCCTGACTTTC | CASSAGANVLTF
TRBJ2-7 | TRBD2 | . | TRBV15 | TGTGCCACCAGCCGAGAGCTAGCGGGGGCCTACTACGAGCAGTACTTC | CATSRELAGAYYEQYF
TRBJ2-5 | . | many | TRBV20-1 | TGCAGTGCCCCGACCCGGCGGTTCCAAGAGACCCAGTACTTC | CSAPTRRFQETQYF
TRBJ2-3 | TRBD2 | . | TRBV5-1 | TGCGCCAGCAGCGGGACTAGCGGGGGGTACACAGATACGCAGTATTTT | CASSGTSGGYTDTQYF
TRBJ2-3 | . | . | TRBV24-1 | TGTGCCACCAGTGATTTGCTTGTAGGAACAGATACGCAGTATTTT | CATSDLLVGTDTQYF
TRBJ2-3 | TRBD1 | many | TRBV7-9 | TGTGCCAGCAGCCTAACAGGGGAAACAGATACGCAGTATTTT | CASSLTGETDTQYF
TRBJ2-7 | . | many | TRBV5-5 | TGTGCCAGCAGCTCCCGGGGAGTTAGCTCCTACGAGCAGTACTTC | CASSSRGVSSYEQYF
TRBJ1-5 | TRBD1 | few | TRBV20-1 | TGCAGTGCTCCGGACAGGGTTGGCAATCAGCCCCAGCATTTT | CSAPDRVGNQPQHF
TRBJ2-1 | . | many | TRBV11-2 | TGTGCCAGCAGCAAGAGGCGTCGGGACTTGTCCGCAATTTCCTACAATGAGCAGTTCTTC | CASSKRRRDLSAISYNEQFF